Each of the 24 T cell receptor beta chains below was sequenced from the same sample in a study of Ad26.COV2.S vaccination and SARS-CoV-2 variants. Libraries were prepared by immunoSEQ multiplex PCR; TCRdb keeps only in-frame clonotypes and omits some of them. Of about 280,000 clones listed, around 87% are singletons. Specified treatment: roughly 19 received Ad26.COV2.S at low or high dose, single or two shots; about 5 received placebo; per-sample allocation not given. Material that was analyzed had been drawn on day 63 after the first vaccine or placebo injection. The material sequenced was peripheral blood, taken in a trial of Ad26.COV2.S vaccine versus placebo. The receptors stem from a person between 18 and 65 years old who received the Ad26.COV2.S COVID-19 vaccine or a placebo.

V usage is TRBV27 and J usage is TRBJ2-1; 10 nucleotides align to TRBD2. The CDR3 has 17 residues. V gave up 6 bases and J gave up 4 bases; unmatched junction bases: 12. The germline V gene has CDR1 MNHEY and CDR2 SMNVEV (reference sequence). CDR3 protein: CASRGRGKTSGYNEQFF. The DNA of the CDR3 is TGTGCCAGCAGGGGCAGGGGGAAGACTAGCGGGTACAATGAGCAGTTCTTC.

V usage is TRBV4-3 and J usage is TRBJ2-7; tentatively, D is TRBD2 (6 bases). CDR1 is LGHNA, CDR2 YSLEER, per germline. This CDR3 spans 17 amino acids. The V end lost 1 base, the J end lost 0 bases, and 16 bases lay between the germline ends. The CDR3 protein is CASSQGEVADLSYEQYF. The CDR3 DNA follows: TGCGCCAGCAGCCAAGGGGAGGTTGCGGACCTCTCCTACGAGCAGTACTTC.

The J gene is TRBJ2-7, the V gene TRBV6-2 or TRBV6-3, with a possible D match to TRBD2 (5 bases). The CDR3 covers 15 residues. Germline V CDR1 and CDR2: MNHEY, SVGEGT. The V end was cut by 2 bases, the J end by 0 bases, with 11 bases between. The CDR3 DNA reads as TGTGCCAGCAGTTACGGAGGCCTGAGCTCCTACGAGCAGTACTTC. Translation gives CASSYGGLSSYEQYF.

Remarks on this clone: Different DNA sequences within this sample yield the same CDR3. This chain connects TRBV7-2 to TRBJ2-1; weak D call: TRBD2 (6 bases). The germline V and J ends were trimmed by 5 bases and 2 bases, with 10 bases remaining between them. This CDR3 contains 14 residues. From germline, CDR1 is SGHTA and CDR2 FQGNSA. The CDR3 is CASSLGTAYNEQFF. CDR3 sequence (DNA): TGTGCCAGCAGCCTAGGGACTGCCTACAATGAGCAGTTCTTC.

CDR3 in amino acids: CASSVGPNESPLHF. The CDR3, as DNA: TGTGCCAGCAGCGTAGGCCCAAATGAGTCACCCCTCCACTTT. The chain carries TRBV9 and TRBJ1-6; no clear D gene. Germline lookup yields CDR1 SGDLS and CDR2 YYNGEE. The CDR3 contains 14 residues. Trimming removed 0 bases at V and 10 bases at J, with 11 bases between.

The CDR3 region is CASSPGASVYYEQYF. CDR3 nucleotide sequence: TGTGCCAGCAGCCCCGGGGCTAGCGTTTACTACGAGCAGTACTTC. V is TRBV3-1 (or the pseudogene TRBV3-2) and J is TRBJ2-7; D may be TRBD2 (6 bases). Trimming removed 4 bases at V and 3 bases at J, with 16 bases between. The CDR3 is 15 amino acids. The V gene's germline CDR1 is LGHDT and CDR2 YNNKEL (reference sequence).

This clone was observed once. The CDR3 loop reads CASGLTSTEAFF. In DNA, the CDR3 is TGTGCTAGTGGTCTCACGAGTACTGAAGCTTTCTTT. The V call is TRBV12-5, the J call TRBJ1-1; no firm D call. The CDR3 has 12 residues. V lost 5 bases and J 5 bases, leaving 9 bases between the germline ends. The germline V gene encodes CDR1 LGHNT and CDR2 FRNRAP.

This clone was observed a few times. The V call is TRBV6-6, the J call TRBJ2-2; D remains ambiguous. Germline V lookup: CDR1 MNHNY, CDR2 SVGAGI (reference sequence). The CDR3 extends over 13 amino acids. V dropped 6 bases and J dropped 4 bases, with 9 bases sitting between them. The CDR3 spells CASSRTITGELFF. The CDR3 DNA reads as TGTGCCAGCAGCCGTACCATCACCGGGGAGCTGTTTTTT.

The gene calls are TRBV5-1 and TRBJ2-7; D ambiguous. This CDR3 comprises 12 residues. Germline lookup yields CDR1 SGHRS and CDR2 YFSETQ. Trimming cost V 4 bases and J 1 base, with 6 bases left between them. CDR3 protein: CASSPESYEQYF. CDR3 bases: TGCGCCAGCAGCCCGGAATCCTACGAGCAGTACTTC.

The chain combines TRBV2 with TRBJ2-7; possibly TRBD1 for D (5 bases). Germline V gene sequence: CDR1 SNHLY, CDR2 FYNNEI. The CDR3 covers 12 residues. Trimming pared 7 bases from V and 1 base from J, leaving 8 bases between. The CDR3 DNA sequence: TGTGCCAGCAAGGACACTTCCTACGAGCAGTACTTC. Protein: CASKDTSYEQYF. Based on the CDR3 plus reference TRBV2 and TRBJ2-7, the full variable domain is EPEVTQTPSHQVTQMGQEVILRCVPISNHLYFYWYRQILGQKVEFLVSFYNNEISEKSEIFDDQFSVERPDGSNFTLKIRSTKLEDSAMYFCASKDTSYEQYFGPGTRLTVT.

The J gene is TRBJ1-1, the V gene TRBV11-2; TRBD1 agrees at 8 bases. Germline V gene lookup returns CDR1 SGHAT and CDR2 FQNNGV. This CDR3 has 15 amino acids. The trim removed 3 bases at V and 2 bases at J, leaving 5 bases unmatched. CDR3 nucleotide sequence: TGTGCCAGCAGCTTGGGACAGGCGACCAACACTGAAGCTTTCTTT. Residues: CASSLGQATNTEAFF.

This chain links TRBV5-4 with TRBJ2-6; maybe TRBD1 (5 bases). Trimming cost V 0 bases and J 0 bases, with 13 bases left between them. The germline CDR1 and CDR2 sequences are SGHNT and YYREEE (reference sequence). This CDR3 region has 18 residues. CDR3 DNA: TGTGCCAGCAGCTTGGACGACAGCATGCTCTCTGGGGCCAACGTCCTGACTTTC. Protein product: CASSLDDSMLSGANVLTF.

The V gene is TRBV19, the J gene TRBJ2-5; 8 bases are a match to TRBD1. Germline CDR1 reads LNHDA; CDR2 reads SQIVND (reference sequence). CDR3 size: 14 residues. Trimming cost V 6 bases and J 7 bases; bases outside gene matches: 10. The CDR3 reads CASSEGTGGGTQYF. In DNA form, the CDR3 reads TGTGCCAGTAGCGAAGGGACAGGTGGGGGGACCCAGTACTTC. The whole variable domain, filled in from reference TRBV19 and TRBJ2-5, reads DGGITQSPKYLFRKEGQNVTLSCEQNLNHDAMYWYRQDPGQGLRLIYYSQIVNDFQKGDIAEGYSVSREKKESFPLTVTSAQKNPTAFYLCASSEGTGGGTQYFGPGTRLLVL.

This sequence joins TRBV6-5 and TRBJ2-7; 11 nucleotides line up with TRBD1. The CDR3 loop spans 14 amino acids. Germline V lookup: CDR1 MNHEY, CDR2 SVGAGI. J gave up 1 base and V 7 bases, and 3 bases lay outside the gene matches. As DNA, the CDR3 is TGTGCCAGCAAAGGACAGGGGGCTTCCTACGAGCAGTACTTC. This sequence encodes CASKGQGASYEQYF.

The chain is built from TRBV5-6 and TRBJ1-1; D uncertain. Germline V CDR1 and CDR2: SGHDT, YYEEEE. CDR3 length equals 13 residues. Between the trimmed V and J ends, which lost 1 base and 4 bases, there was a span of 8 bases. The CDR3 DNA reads TGTGCCAGCAGCTTGTGGAGGAGCACTGAAGCTTTCTTT. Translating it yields CASSLWRSTEAFF. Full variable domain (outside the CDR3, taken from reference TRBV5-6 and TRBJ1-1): DAGVTQSPTHLIKTRGQQVTLRCSPKSGHDTVSWYQQALGQGPQFIFQYYEEEERQRGNFPDRFSGHQFPNYSSELNVNALLLGDSALYLCASSLWRSTEAFFGQGTRLTVV.

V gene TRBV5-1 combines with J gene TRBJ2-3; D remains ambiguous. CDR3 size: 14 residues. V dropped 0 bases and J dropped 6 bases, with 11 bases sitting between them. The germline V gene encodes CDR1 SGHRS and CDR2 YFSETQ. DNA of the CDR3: TGCGCCAGCAGCTTGGGTTTACGGGCGGATACGCAGTATTTT. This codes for CASSLGLRADTQYF.

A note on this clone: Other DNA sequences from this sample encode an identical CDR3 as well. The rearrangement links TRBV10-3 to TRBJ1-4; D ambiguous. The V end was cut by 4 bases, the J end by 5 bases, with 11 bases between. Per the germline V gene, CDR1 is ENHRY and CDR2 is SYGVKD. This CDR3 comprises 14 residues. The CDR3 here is CAISGTGVNEKLFF. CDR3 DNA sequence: TGTGCCATCAGTGGAACGGGTGTGAATGAAAAACTGTTTTTT.

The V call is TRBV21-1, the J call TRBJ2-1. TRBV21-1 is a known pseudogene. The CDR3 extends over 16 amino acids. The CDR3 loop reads CASSKRGALLLDEQFF. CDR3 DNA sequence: TGTGCCAGCAGCAAAAGGGGGGCCCTACTTTTGGATGAGCAGTTCTTC.

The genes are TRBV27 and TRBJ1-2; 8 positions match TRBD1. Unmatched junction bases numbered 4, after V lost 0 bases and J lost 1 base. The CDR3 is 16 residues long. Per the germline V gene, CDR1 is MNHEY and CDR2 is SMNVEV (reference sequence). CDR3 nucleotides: TGTGCCAGCAGTTTATCGGGGACAGGACATAACTATGGCTACACCTTC. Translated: CASSLSGTGHNYGYTF.

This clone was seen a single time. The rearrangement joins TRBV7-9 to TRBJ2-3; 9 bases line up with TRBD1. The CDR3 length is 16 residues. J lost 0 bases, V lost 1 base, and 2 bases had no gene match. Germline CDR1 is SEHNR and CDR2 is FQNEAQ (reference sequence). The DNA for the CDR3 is TGTGCCAGCAGCTTAGGGGACAGGGCAAGCACAGATACGCAGTATTTT. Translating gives CASSLGDRASTDTQYF. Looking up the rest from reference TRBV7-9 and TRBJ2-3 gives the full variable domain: DTGVSQNPRHKITKRGQNVTFRCDPISEHNRLYWYRQTLGQGPEFLTYFQNEAQLEKSRLLSDRFSAERPKGSFSTLEIQRTEQGDSAMYLCASSLGDRASTDTQYFGPGTRLTVL.

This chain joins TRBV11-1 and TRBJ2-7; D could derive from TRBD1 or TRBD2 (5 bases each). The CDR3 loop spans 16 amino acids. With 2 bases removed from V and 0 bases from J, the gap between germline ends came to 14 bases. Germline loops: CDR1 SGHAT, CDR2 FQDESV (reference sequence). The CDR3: CASSLNPGPSSYEQYF. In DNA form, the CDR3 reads TGTGCCAGCAGCTTAAACCCGGGACCCAGCTCCTACGAGCAGTACTTC.

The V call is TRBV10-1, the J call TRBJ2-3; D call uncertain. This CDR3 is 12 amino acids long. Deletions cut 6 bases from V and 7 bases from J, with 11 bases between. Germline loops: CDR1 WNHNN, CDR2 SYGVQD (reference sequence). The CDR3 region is CASRTPDHTQYF. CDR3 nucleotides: TGCGCCAGCAGGACTCCGGATCATACGCAGTATTTT.

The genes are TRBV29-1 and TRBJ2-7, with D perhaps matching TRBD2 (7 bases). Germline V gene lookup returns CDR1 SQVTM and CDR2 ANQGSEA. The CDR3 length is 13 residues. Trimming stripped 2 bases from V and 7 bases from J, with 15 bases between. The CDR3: CSVERGAPREQYF. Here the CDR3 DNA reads TGCAGCGTTGAACGGGGGGCCCCTAGGGAGCAGTACTTC.

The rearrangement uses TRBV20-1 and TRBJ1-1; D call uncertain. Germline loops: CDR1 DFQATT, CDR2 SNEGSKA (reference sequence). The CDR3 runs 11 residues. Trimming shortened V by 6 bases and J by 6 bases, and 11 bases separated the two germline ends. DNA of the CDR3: TGCAGTGCCCGCCGGGGTGCTGAAGCTTTCTTT. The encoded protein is CSARRGAEAFF.